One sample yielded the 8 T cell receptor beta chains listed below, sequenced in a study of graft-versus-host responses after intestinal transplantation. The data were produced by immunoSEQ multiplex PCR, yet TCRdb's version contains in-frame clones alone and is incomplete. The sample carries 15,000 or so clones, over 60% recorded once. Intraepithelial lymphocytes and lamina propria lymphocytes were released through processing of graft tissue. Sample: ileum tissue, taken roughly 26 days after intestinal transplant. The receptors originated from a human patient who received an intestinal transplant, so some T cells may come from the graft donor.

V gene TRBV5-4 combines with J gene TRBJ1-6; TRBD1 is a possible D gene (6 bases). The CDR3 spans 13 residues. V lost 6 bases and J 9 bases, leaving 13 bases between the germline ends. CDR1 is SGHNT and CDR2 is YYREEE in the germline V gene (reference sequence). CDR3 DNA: TGTGCCAGCATCCAGGGGCCTGGTTCACCCCTCCACTTT. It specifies CASIQGPGSPLHF.

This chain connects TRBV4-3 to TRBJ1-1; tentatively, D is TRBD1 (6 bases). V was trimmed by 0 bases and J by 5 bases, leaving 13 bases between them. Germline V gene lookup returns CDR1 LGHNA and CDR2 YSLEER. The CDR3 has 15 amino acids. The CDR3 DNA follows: TGCGCCAGCAGCCAAGATGGAGGGGGGGGTACTGAAGCTTTCTTT. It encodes CASSQDGGGGTEAFF.

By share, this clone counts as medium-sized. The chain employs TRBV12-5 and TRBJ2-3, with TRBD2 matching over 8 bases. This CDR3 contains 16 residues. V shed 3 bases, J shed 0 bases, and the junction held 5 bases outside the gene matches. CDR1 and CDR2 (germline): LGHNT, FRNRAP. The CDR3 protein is CASGLSGLASTDTQYF. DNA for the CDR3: TGTGCTAGTGGTTTAAGCGGACTAGCAAGCACAGATACGCAGTATTTT.

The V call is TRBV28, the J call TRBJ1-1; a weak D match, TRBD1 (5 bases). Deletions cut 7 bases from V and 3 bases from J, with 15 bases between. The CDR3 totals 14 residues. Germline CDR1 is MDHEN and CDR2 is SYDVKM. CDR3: CASTNGGDDTEAFF. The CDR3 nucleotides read TGTGCCAGCACCAACGGGGGGGACGACACTGAAGCTTTCTTT. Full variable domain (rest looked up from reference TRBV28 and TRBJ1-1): DVKVTQSSRYLVKRTGEKVFLECVQDMDHENMFWYRQDPGLGLRLIYFSYDVKMKEKGDIPEGYSVSREKKERFSLILESASTNQTSMYLCASTNGGDDTEAFFGQGTRLTVV.

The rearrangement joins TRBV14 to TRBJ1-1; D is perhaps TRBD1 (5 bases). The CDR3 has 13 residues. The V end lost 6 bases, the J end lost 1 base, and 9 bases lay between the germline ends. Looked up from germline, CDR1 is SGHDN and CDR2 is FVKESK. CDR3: CASSRTGNTEAFF. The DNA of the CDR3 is TGTGCCAGCAGTAGAACAGGGAACACTGAAGCTTTCTTT. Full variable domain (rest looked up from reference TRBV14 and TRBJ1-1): EAGVTQFPSHSVIEKGQTVTLRCDPISGHDNLYWYRRVMGKEIKFLLHFVKESKQDESGMPNNRFLAERTGGTYSTLKVQPAELEDSGVYFCASSRTGNTEAFFGQGTRLTVV.

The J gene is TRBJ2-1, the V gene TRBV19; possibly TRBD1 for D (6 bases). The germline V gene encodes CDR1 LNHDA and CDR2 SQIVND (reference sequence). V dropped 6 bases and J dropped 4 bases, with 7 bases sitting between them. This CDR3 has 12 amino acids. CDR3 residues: CASSDRYNEQFF. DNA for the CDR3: TGTGCCAGTAGCGACAGGTACAATGAGCAGTTCTTC.

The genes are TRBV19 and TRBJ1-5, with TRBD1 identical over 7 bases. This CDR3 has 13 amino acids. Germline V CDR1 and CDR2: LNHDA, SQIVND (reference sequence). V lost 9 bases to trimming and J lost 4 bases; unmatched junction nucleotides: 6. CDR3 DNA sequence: TGTGCCAGCGTGGGACAGCTAAATCAGCCCCAGCATTTT. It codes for CASVGQLNQPQHF.

Here the CDR3 DNA reads TGTGCCAGCAGTCGTTCCGGCGAGGGCTACAATGAGCAGTTCTTC. Its protein product is CASSRSGEGYNEQFF. The rearrangement links TRBV11-2 to TRBJ2-1; TRBD2 is a possible D gene (5 bases). Trimming removed 6 bases at V and 3 bases at J, with 15 bases between. CDR1 SGHAT and CDR2 FQNNGV come from the germline V gene. This CDR3 has 15 residues.